A selection of T cell receptor beta chains follows, all from one sample in a study of blood T cell repertoires in COVID-19. The method was immunoSEQ multiplex PCR; TCRdb's version includes in-frame clones alone and lacks a portion of them. In the table there are around 200,000 clones, 80% to 90% of which are singletons. Sequencing used peripheral blood. Source of these receptors: a human donor with active or convalescent COVID-19. The donor label of this sample is uncertain. CDR3s include the opening cysteine and the closing phenylalanine or tryptophan. A D gene is named only where the DNA matches it firmly. Part of the rows lack a size; the others show once, few, many or a class for expanded clones.

size: .
length: 17
J: TRBJ2-5
V: TRBV5-1
D: TRBD2
CDR3: CASSPRLTSGTQETQYF
DNA: TGCGCCAGCAGCCCCCGGTTGACTAGCGGGACCCAAGAGACCCAGTACTTC

size: .
length: 15
J: TRBJ2-3
V: TRBV3-1/TRBV3-2
D: TRBD2
CDR3: CASSQYSTSGDTQYF
DNA: TGTGCCAGCAGCCAATACTCGACTAGCGGGGATACGCAGTATTTT

size: .
length: 14
J: TRBJ2-7
V: TRBV2
D: TRBD2
CDR3: CASTQSGLAGEQYF
DNA: TGTGCCAGCACCCAATCGGGACTAGCAGGGGAGCAGTACTTC

size: .
length: 14
J: TRBJ2-7
V: TRBV6-5
D: TRBD1
CDR3: CASSYGTGVLEQYF
DNA: TGTGCCAGCAGTTACGGGACAGGGGTCTTAGAGCAGTACTTC

size: .
length: 17
J: TRBJ1-1
V: TRBV15
D: TRBD1
CDR3: CATSRGDGDRVNTEAFF
DNA: TGTGCCACCAGCAGAGGGGATGGGGACAGGGTTAACACTGAAGCTTTCTTT

size: .
length: 12
J: TRBJ2-7
V: TRBV6-5
D: .
CDR3: CASSLDSLGQYF
DNA: TGTGCCAGCAGTCTGGACAGCCTAGGGCAGTACTTC

size: .
length: 15
J: TRBJ2-6
V: TRBV5-6
D: TRBD1
CDR3: CASSFDRAGANVLTF
DNA: TGTGCCAGCAGCTTCGACAGGGCTGGGGCCAACGTCCTGACTTTC

size: once
length: 16
J: TRBJ2-1
V: TRBV9
D: .
CDR3: CASSPPGTGIDNEQFF
DNA: TGTGCCAGCAGCCCACCCGGGACTGGGATAGACAATGAGCAGTTCTTC

size: .
length: 14
J: TRBJ2-1
V: TRBV28
D: .
CDR3: CASSPTISLNEQFF
DNA: TGTGCCAGCAGCCCTACGATAAGCCTCAATGAGCAGTTCTTC

size: .
length: 16
J: TRBJ1-2
V: TRBV4-1
D: .
CDR3: CASSPPIGQTNYGYTF
DNA: TGCGCCAGCAGCCCTCCAATTGGACAGACTAACTATGGCTACACCTTC

size: once
length: 15
J: TRBJ2-2
V: TRBV5-1
D: .
CDR3: CASRSLASGTGELFF
DNA: TGCGCCAGCAGGTCTCTAGCATCGGGGACCGGGGAGCTGTTTTTT

size: .
length: 16
J: TRBJ2-3
V: TRBV4-1
D: TRBD1
CDR3: CASSLRDRGSTDTQYF
DNA: TGCGCCAGCAGCCTAAGGGACAGGGGGAGCACAGATACGCAGTATTTT

size: .
length: 15
J: TRBJ2-3
V: TRBV24-1
D: TRBD2
CDR3: CATSAGRFPTDTQYF
DNA: TGTGCCACCAGTGCCGGGAGGTTCCCCACAGATACGCAGTATTTT

size: .
length: 15
J: TRBJ1-6
V: TRBV9
D: .
CDR3: CASSSRGSDNSPLHF
DNA: TGTGCCAGCAGCTCCCGCGGGTCGGATAATTCACCCCTCCACTTT

size: .
length: 13
J: TRBJ1-5
V: TRBV12-5
D: TRBD1
CDR3: CASGLDRDQPQHF
DNA: TGTGCTAGTGGTTTAGACAGGGACCAGCCCCAGCATTTT

size: .
length: 15
J: TRBJ2-3
V: TRBV7-9
D: TRBD2
CDR3: CASSSSGGNTDTQYF
DNA: TGTGCCAGCAGCTCCAGCGGGGGGAACACAGATACGCAGTATTTT

size: .
length: 14
J: TRBJ1-1
V: TRBV6-5
D: .
CDR3: CASRSRGVNTEAFF
DNA: TGTGCCAGCAGAAGCCGGGGTGTGAACACTGAAGCTTTCTTT

size: .
length: 15
J: TRBJ1-2
V: TRBV19
D: .
CDR3: CASSISGVINYGYTF
DNA: TGTGCCAGTAGTATCTCCGGGGTAATTAACTATGGCTACACCTTC

size: .
length: 13
J: TRBJ2-3
V: TRBV2
D: TRBD1
CDR3: CASNDRATDTQYF
DNA: TGTGCCAGCAATGACAGGGCGACAGATACGCAGTATTTT

size: .
length: 14
J: TRBJ1-2
V: TRBV18
D: TRBD1
CDR3: CASSRRQGDYGYTF
DNA: TGTGCCAGCTCACGGAGACAGGGGGACTATGGCTACACCTTC

size: .
length: 12
J: TRBJ2-5
V: TRBV6-5
D: .
CDR3: CASSTSWETQYF
DNA: TGTGCCAGCTCTACGAGCTGGGAGACCCAGTACTTC

size: .
length: 13
J: TRBJ2-3
V: TRBV29-1
D: .
CDR3: CSARTLPTDTQYF
DNA: TGCAGCGCCCGGACACTTCCCACAGATACGCAGTATTTT

size: .
length: 13
J: TRBJ1-2
V: TRBV7-9
D: .
CDR3: CASSFYETVNNTF
DNA: TGTGCCAGCAGCTTTTACGAGACAGTCAATAATACCTTC

size: .
length: 15
J: TRBJ2-5
V: TRBV4-2
D: .
CDR3: CASSQDRGRQETQYF
DNA: TGTGCCAGCAGCCAAGACAGGGGGAGGCAAGAGACCCAGTACTTC

size: .
length: 16
J: TRBJ2-7
V: TRBV4-2
D: TRBD2
CDR3: CASSQGSLLAGYEQYF
DNA: TGTGCCAGCAGCCAAGGTAGTCTTTTAGCGGGGTACGAGCAGTACTTC